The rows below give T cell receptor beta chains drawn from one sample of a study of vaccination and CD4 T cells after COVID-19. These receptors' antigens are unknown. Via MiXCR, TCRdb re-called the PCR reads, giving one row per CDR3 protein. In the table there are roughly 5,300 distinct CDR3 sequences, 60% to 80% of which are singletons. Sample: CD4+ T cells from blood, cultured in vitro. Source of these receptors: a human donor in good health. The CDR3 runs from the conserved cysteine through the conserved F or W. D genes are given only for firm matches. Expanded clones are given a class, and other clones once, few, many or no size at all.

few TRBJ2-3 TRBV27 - TGTGCCAGCAGTTCGCCTTTCGGGCTCGTCGACACAGATACGCAGTATTTT CASSSPFGLVDTDTQYF
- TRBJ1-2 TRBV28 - TGTGCCAGCAGTTTATTCGGACCCTCGAGCTATGGCTACACCTTC CASSLFGPSSYGYTF
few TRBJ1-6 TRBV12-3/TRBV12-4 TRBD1 TGTGCCAGCAGTGATACCTCCGGGACAGGGTTTAATTCACCCCTCCACTTT CASSDTSGTGFNSPLHF
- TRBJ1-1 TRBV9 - TGTGCCAGCAGCGTAAGTCCAGGGACAAGGGAAGCTTTCTTT CASSVSPGTREAFF
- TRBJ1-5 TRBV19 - TGTGCCAGTACTAGGGAATCCGGGACACCCAATCAGCCCCAGCATTTT CASTRESGTPNQPQHF
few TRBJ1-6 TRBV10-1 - TGCGCCAGCAAGCCAGGGAACAGTTCACCCCTCCACTTT CASKPGNSSPLHF
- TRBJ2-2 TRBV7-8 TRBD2 TGTGCCAGCAGCTTCCTCCGACTAGCGGGAGGGACCGGGGAGCTGTTTTTT CASSFLRLAGGTGELFF
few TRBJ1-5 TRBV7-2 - TGTGCCAGCAGCTTATGGGGGGGAGGCAATCAGCCCCAGCATTTT CASSLWGGGNQPQHF
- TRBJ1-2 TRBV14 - TGTGCCAGCAGCCAGGGGGGTACCTATGGCTACACCTTC CASSQGGTYGYTF
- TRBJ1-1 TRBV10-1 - TGCGCCAGCAAGAAAACAACAGGGTACACTGAAGCTTTCTTT CASKKTTGYTEAFF
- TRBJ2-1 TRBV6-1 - TGTGCCATCAGTGGGATCCTCGGGAATGAGCAGTTCTTC CAISGILGNEQFF
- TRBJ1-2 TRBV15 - TGTGCCACCAGCAGAGATAGGAGGGAAGGCTACACCTTC CATSRDRREGYTF
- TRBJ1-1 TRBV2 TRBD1 TGTGCCAGCAATAACAGACAGGGAGGGAACACTGAAGCTTTCTTT CASNNRQGGNTEAFF
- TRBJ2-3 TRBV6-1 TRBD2 TGTGCCACTCACCCTAGCGGAGACACAGATACGCAGTATTTT CATHPSGDTDTQYF
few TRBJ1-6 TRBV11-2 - TGTGCCAGCAGCTTAGACCGCAGAAATTCACCCCTCCACTTT CASSLDRRNSPLHF
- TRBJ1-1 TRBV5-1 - TGCGCCAGCAGACGACAGTTGAACACTGAAGCTTTCTTT CASRRQLNTEAFF
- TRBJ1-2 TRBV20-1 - TGCAGTGCTAGAGTTTACAGGGACTATGGCTACACCTTC CSARVYRDYGYTF
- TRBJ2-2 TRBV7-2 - TGTGCCAGCAGCCCCTCGGTAGGGAACACCGGGGAGCTGTTTTTT CASSPSVGNTGELFF
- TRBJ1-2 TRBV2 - TGTGCCAGCAGCCCCGGGGGGTTCTCTCGGGAATATGGCTACACCTTC CASSPGGFSREYGYTF
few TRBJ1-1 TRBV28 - TGTGCCAGCAGCTCATCCTTTGGGGGGGCGCGAACTGAAGCTTTCTTT CASSSSFGGARTEAFF
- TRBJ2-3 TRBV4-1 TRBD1 TGCGCCAGCAGCATAACAGGGGGGTTATCAACAGATACGCAGTATTTT CASSITGGLSTDTQYF
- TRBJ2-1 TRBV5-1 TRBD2 TGCGCCAGCGGAGGTGGCGGGAGGGACTACAATGAGCAGTTCTTC CASGGGGRDYNEQFF
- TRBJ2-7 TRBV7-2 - TGTGCCAGCAGCTTACGGGGGTCCTACGAGCAGTACTTC CASSLRGSYEQYF
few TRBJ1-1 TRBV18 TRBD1 TGTGCCAGCTCACTTAAACAGGGGGTTGACACTGAAGCTTTCTTT CASSLKQGVDTEAFF
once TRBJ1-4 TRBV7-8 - TGTGCCAGCAGCTTAGCCAGGGGAGGTGAAAAACTGTTTTTT CASSLARGGEKLFF
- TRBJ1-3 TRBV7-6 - TGTGCCAGCAGCGCGGGGGGCCAGCAGGGACACACCATATATTTT CASSAGGQQGHTIYF
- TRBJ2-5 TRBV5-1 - TGCGCCAGCAGCCCATACAGGGAGGGGGAGACCCAGTACTTC CASSPYREGETQYF